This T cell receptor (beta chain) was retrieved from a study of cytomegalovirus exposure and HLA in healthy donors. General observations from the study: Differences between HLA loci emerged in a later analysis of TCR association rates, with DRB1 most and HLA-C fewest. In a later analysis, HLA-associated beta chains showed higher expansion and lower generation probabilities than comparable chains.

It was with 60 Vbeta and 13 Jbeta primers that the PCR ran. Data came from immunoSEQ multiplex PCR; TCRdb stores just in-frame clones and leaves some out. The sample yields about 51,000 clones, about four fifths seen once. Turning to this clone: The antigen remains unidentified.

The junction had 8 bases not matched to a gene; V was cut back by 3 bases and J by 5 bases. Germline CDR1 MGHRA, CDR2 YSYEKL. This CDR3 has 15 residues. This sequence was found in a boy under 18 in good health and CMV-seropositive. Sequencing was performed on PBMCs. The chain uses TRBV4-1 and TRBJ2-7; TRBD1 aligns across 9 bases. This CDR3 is CASSHPQGARNEQYF. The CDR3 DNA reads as TGCGCCAGCAGCCACCCACAGGGGGCGCGGAACGAGCAGTACTTC.